This T cell receptor (beta chain) was sequenced during a study of cytomegalovirus exposure and HLA in healthy donors. Both 60 Vbeta primers and 13 Jbeta primers went into the PCR. Sequencing used immunoSEQ multiplex PCR; TCRdb keeps in-frame clones, though not all of them. The repertoire holds about 160,000 clones, with roughly three quarters as singletons. General study results and limits: The sole available immune exposure information was CMV serostatus. Under in vitro conditions, a few CMV-associated chains were confirmed as specific for CMV antigens. Donors were assumed by presence/absence analyses to have roughly uniform sequencing depth.

Points on this clone: Its antigen is not known.

V was clipped by 2 bases and J by 8 bases, with 9 bases between them. Germline values: CDR1 SGHTA, CDR2 FQGNSA. The CDR3 runs to 12 residues. The chain employs TRBV7-2 and TRBJ1-1, with no clear D. The sequenced sample was PBMCs. The receptor comes from a woman in her 50s in good health and CMV-seropositive. The CDR3 DNA sequence: TGTGCCAGCAGCTTAATCAGGTTAGAAGCTTTCTTT. It specifies CASSLIRLEAFF.